These 9 T cell receptor beta chains were all obtained from the same sample, sequenced in a study of blood T cell repertoires in COVID-19 (dated by TCRdb to the early 2020s). Libraries came from the immunoSEQ multiplex PCR assay. Held by TCRdb, this immuneACCESS table contains in-frame sequences only and omits some clones. Under half of the omission traces to an unresolved V gene where checked; the cause of the rest is unknown. In all, the sample holds 200,000 to 300,000 clones, and roughly 91% of those were seen once. The leading ten clones occupy over 4% of the sample. Source material: PBMCs or T cells enriched from blood (not recorded which). These receptors originate from a woman younger than 45 who had recovered from COVID-19.

This clone has a single count. J is TRBJ2-1 and V is TRBV5-1; 7 bases fit TRBD2. V lost 2 bases, J lost 9 bases, and 14 bases stayed unmatched. Germline V gene lookup returns CDR1 SGHRS and CDR2 YFSETQ. The CDR3 covers 16 residues. This CDR3 reads CASSLRLAETSGEQFF. The DNA for the CDR3 is TGCGCCAGCAGCTTACGGCTAGCGGAAACCAGCGGTGAGCAGTTCTTC.

This chain uses TRBV30 with TRBJ1-5; D remains unclear. This CDR3 has 14 residues. V lost 1 base, J lost 6 bases, and 13 bases lay in between. Germline values: CDR1 GTSNPN, CDR2 SVGIG (reference sequence). The CDR3 sequence: CAWSDGLDSQPQHF. In DNA, the CDR3 is TGTGCCTGGAGTGACGGACTGGATAGTCAGCCCCAGCATTTT.

The genes are TRBV5-6 and TRBJ1-2, with D hard to call. The ends were cut back, 4 bases at V and 8 bases at J, with 18 bases in the middle. From germline, CDR1 is SGHDT and CDR2 YYEEEE. The CDR3 contains 14 residues. The CDR3 DNA is TGTGCCAGCAGCCTTCGAAGGTGGGCGCGCGGCTACACCTTC. Encoded protein: CASSLRRWARGYTF.

J is TRBJ2-2 and V is TRBV18; possibly TRBD1 for D (5 bases). The V and J ends lost 5 bases and 2 bases respectively, with 9 bases between them. The CDR3 covers 14 residues. Germline V gene lookup returns CDR1 KGHSH and CDR2 LQKENI. Written as DNA, the CDR3 is TGTGCCAGCTCAGGGGCCCTTAACACCGGGGAGCTGTTTTTT. Amino acids: CASSGALNTGELFF.

The chain joins TRBV5-1 to TRBJ2-4; 9 bases fit TRBD1. Germline-derived CDR1 and CDR2 are SGHRS and YFSETQ. The CDR3 is 15 residues long. V shed 5 bases, J shed 5 bases, and the junction held 8 bases outside the gene matches. CDR3 nucleotides: TGCGCCAGCAGTCTCGGGACAGGGAGACAAAACATTCAGTACTTC. This encodes CASSLGTGRQNIQYF.

V gene TRBV5-6 combines with J gene TRBJ2-7, with D hard to call. Trimming cost V 7 bases and J 0 bases, with 17 bases left between them. The CDR3 loop spans 15 amino acids. Germline-derived CDR1 and CDR2 are SGHDT and YYEEEE. The CDR3 is CASQVYVSSSYEQYF. CDR3 nucleotides: TGTGCCAGCCAAGTGTACGTCTCGAGCTCCTACGAGCAGTACTTC.

This chain links TRBV5-5 with TRBJ2-3; weak D call: TRBD1 (6 bases). The CDR3 covers 12 residues. Trimming took off 4 bases at V and 8 bases at J, with 11 bases between the two ends. Germline V lookup: CDR1 SGHKS, CDR2 YYEKEE (reference sequence). CDR3 bases: TGTGCCAGCAGCCAACAGGGTAGTACGCAGTATTTT. This gives the protein CASSQQGSTQYF.

Only one count was recorded for this clone. This chain links TRBV9 with TRBJ2-5; TRBD1 matches at 7 bases. The V gene's germline CDR1 is SGDLS and CDR2 YYNGEE. With V trimmed by 4 bases and J by 5 bases, 8 bases remained unmatched. The CDR3 is 14 residues long. The CDR3 region is CASSSTGVGETQYF. CDR3 nucleotides: TGTGCCAGCAGCTCCACAGGGGTCGGGGAGACCCAGTACTTC. Filled out from reference TRBV9 and TRBJ2-5, the complete variable domain reads DSGVTQTPKHLITATGQRVTLRCSPRSGDLSVYWYQQSLDQGLQFLIQYYNGEERAKGNILERFSAQQFPDLHSELNLSSLELGDSALYFCASSSTGVGETQYFGPGTRLLVL.

This clone has a single count. V is TRBV3-1 (or the pseudogene TRBV3-2) and J is TRBJ2-3; TRBD2 aligns across 7 bases. Per the germline V gene, CDR1 is LGHDT and CDR2 is YNNKEL (reference sequence). V lost 0 bases and J lost 3; bases outside the gene matches: 6. There are 16 residues in the CDR3. CDR3 coding DNA: TGTGCCAGCAGCCAAGATCCCAGCGGGATTACAGATACGCAGTATTTT. It codes for CASSQDPSGITDTQYF.